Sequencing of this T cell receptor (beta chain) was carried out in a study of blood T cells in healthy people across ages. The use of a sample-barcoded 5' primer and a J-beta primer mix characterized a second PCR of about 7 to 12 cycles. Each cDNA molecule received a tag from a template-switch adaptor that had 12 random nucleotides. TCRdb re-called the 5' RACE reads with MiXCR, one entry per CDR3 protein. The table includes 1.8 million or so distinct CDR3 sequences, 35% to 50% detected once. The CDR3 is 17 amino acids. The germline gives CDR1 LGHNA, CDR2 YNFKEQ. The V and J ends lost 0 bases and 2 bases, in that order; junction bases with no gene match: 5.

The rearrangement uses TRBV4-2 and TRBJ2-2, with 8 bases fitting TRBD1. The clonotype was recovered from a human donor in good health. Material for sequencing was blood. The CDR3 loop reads CASSQEPDRGNTGELFF. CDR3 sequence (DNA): TGTGCCAGCAGCCAAGAACCCGACAGGGGCAACACCGGGGAGCTGTTTTTT.